This entry lists 26 T cell receptor beta chains sequenced from one sample in a study of blood T cell repertoires in COVID-19. Assay: immunoSEQ multiplex PCR; the TCRdb copy retains only in-frame clones and omits some. The table has about 200,000 clones, 89% seen once; the top ten hold under 5.5%. The sequenced sample was peripheral blood. The receptors stem from a woman between 35 and 50 years old with acute or convalescent COVID-19.

The rearrangement uses TRBV6-1 and TRBJ1-5, with D perhaps matching TRBD1 (5 bases). Germline assignment: CDR1 MNHNS and CDR2 SASEGT. The CDR3 is 16 amino acids. Trimming pared 3 bases from V and 0 bases from J, leaving 12 bases between. The CDR3 nucleotides are TGTGCCAGCAGTGATATCTGGGGCTATAGCAATCAGCCCCAGCATTTT. This gives the protein CASSDIWGYSNQPQHF.

This clone has just one count. This rearrangement joins TRBV5-1 to TRBJ1-1, with TRBD1 matching 8 bases. The CDR3 is 15 amino acids. The V and J ends lost 4 bases and 1 base, in that order; junction bases with no gene match: 6. Per germline, CDR1 SGHRS and CDR2 YFSETQ. CDR3 nucleotides: TGCGCCAGCAGCCCTCCCGGACAGGGGAACACTGAAGCTTTCTTT. Amino acid sequence: CASSPPGQGNTEAFF.

This chain joins TRBV5-1 and TRBJ2-1; the match to TRBD1 covers 9 bases. The germline gives CDR1 SGHRS, CDR2 YFSETQ. V gave up 4 bases and J gave up 4 bases; unmatched junction bases: 15. CDR3 length: 18 residues. This CDR3 reads CASSPRDREPNLYNEQFF. CDR3 nucleotide sequence: TGCGCCAGCAGCCCCCGGGACAGGGAACCTAACCTTTACAATGAGCAGTTCTTC. Together with reference TRBV5-1 and TRBJ2-1, the CDR3 gives the full variable domain: KAGVTQTPRYLIKTRGQQVTLSCSPISGHRSVSWYQQTPGQGLQFLFEYFSETQRNKGNFPGRFSGRQFSNSRSEMNVSTLELGDSALYLCASSPRDREPNLYNEQFFGPGTRLTVL.

This chain links TRBV30 with TRBJ2-1; D not resolved. V was clipped by 0 bases and J by 4 bases, with 16 bases between them. Germline CDR1 reads GTSNPN; CDR2 reads SVGIG (reference sequence). This CDR3 has 16 residues. The CDR3 loop is CAWSVTGLNSYNEQFF. CDR3 DNA sequence: TGTGCCTGGAGTGTAACTGGGCTCAACTCATACAATGAGCAGTTCTTC.

The J gene is TRBJ1-2, the V gene TRBV28; TRBD1 aligns across 8 bases. This CDR3 is 13 amino acids long. CDR1 and CDR2 from the germline V gene are MDHEN and SYDVKM. Losses at the gene ends were 3 bases for V and 7 bases for J; bases not matched to a gene: 4. CDR3 nucleotide sequence: TGTGCCAGCAGTTTCTTCGACAGGGGTGGCTACACCTTC. It encodes CASSFFDRGGYTF.

V gene TRBV2 combines with J gene TRBJ1-3; 10 nucleotides line up with TRBD1. The CDR3 has 16 amino acids. Trimming at V came to 8 bases and at J to 3 bases, leaving 10 bases not matched to a gene. Germline V gene lookup returns CDR1 SNHLY and CDR2 FYNNEI. The CDR3: CASRLLTGGDGNTIYF. The CDR3, as DNA: TGTGCCAGCCGATTACTGACAGGGGGCGATGGAAACACCATATATTTT.

The chain combines TRBV7-2 with TRBJ1-2; D remains ambiguous. There are 12 residues in the CDR3. Germline V gene sequence: CDR1 SGHTA, CDR2 FQGNSA. The V end lost 2 bases, the J end lost 8 bases, and 9 bases lay between the germline ends. CDR3 amino acids: CASSLIDTGYTF. CDR3 DNA: TGTGCCAGCAGCTTAATAGACACGGGCTACACCTTC.

The rearrangement joins TRBV5-5 to TRBJ1-2; unclear D gene. The CDR3 runs to 15 residues. CDR1 is SGHKS and CDR2 is YYEKEE in the germline V gene (reference sequence). The ends were cut back, 2 bases at V and 0 bases at J, with 11 bases in the middle. DNA for the CDR3: TGTGCCAGCAGCTTAGAGTCCCTAGCTAACTATGGCTACACCTTC. It specifies CASSLESLANYGYTF.

V is TRBV28 and J is TRBJ1-1; 8 bases are a match to TRBD1. J was trimmed by 0 bases and V by 0 bases; bases with no gene match: 12. CDR1 and CDR2 from the germline V gene are MDHEN and SYDVKM. The CDR3 is 19 residues long. The CDR3 is CASSLWSGSSGGMNTEAFF. The DNA for the CDR3 is TGTGCCAGCAGTTTATGGAGCGGATCATCAGGGGGCATGAACACTGAAGCTTTCTTT.

The gene calls are TRBV14 and TRBJ1-2; 8 nucleotides line up with TRBD1. The CDR3 is 15 residues long. J gave up 3 bases and V 9 bases, and 12 bases lay outside the gene matches. Germline V CDR1 and CDR2: SGHDN, FVKESK. The CDR3 DNA follows: TGTGCCAGTCGCCCCTTACAGGGGGTTGACTATGGCTACACCTTC. This codes for CASRPLQGVDYGYTF.

The V and J genes are TRBV5-1 and TRBJ1-2, with D maybe TRBD1 (6 bases). Germline lookup yields CDR1 SGHRS and CDR2 YFSETQ. Trimming stripped 2 bases from V and 6 bases from J, with 14 bases between. This CDR3 contains 14 residues. This CDR3 reads CASSFRSGVDGYTF. The CDR3 coding sequence is TGCGCCAGCAGCTTCCGCTCAGGGGTGGATGGCTACACCTTC.

V and J are TRBV18 and TRBJ1-5; 9 bases are shared with TRBD1. The germline gives CDR1 KGHSH, CDR2 LQKENI. The length of the CDR3 is 17 residues. V lost 4 bases, J lost 2 bases, and 9 bases stayed unmatched. The CDR3 protein is CASSLQTGGVGNQPQHF. The CDR3 DNA reads TGTGCCAGCTCACTACAGACAGGGGGAGTGGGCAATCAGCCCCAGCATTTT.

This clone was counted once. This chain joins TRBV13 and TRBJ1-1; D is undetermined. The CDR3 extends over 15 amino acids. V lost 7 bases and J lost 6, with 21 bases in between. Germline V gene data show CDR1 as PRHDT and CDR2 as FYEKMQ (reference sequence). CDR3 residues: CASTEIRGTFAEAFF. CDR3 nucleotides: TGTGCCAGCACAGAGATTCGAGGAACTTTCGCTGAAGCTTTCTTT. The full variable domain, rest sourced from reference TRBV13 and TRBJ1-1, is AAGVIQSPRHLIKEKRETATLKCYPIPRHDTVYWYQQGPGQDPQFLISFYEKMQSDKGSIPDRFSAQQFSDYHSELNMSSLELGDSALYFCASTEIRGTFAEAFFGQGTRLTVV.

The chain recombines TRBV30 with TRBJ1-6; possibly TRBD1 for D (6 bases). The germline V gene encodes CDR1 GTSNPN and CDR2 SVGIG (reference sequence). V was trimmed by 5 bases and J by 8 bases, leaving 13 bases between them. The CDR3 is 13 amino acids. The CDR3: CAWALTGYSPLHF. The CDR3 nucleotides read TGTGCCTGGGCACTGACAGGATATTCACCCCTCCACTTT.

This clone was observed a single time. The chain couples TRBV7-9 to TRBJ2-7, with D tentatively TRBD2 (8 bases). The CDR3 is 16 residues long. CDR1 is SEHNR, CDR2 FQNEAQ, per germline (reference sequence). V lost 7 bases and J 6 bases, leaving 25 bases between the germline ends. The CDR3 protein is CASTEPGGTASGEQYV. CDR3 DNA sequence: TGTGCCAGCACCGAACCGGGGGGGACAGCAAGTGGCGAGCAGTACGTC.

The rearrangement links TRBV7-7 to TRBJ2-5, with 14 bases fitting TRBD2. CDR1 is SSHAT and CDR2 is FNYEAQ in the germline V gene (reference sequence). The CDR3 consists of 16 residues. After removal of 5 bases from V and 7 bases from J, the junction contained 9 bases not matched to a gene. This CDR3 reads CASSRGTSGGSGTQYF. CDR3 in DNA: TGTGCCAGCAGCCGGGGGACTAGCGGGGGTTCGGGGACCCAGTACTTC. Based on the CDR3 plus reference TRBV7-7 and TRBJ2-5, the full variable domain is GAGVSQSPRYKVTKRGQDVTLRCDPISSHATLYWYQQALGQGPEFLTYFNYEAQPDKSGLPSDRFSAERPEGSISTLTIQRTEQRDSAMYRCASSRGTSGGSGTQYFGPGTRLLVL.

This chain connects TRBV11-2 to TRBJ1-2; D unresolved. Trimming cost V 5 bases and J 2 bases, with 15 bases left between them. CDR3 length: 15 amino acids. The germline V gene encodes CDR1 SGHAT and CDR2 FQNNGV. The CDR3 bases are TGTGCCAGCAGCCCCGGACTGCGGGCGAACTATGGCTACACCTTC. Translation gives CASSPGLRANYGYTF. The entire variable domain, with the rest obtained from reference TRBV11-2 and TRBJ1-2, is as follows: EAGVAQSPRYKIIEKRQSVAFWCNPISGHATLYWYQQILGQGPKLLIQFQNNGVVDDSQLPKDRFSAERLKGVDSTLKIQPAKLEDSAVYLCASSPGLRANYGYTFGSGTRLTVV.

This chain joins TRBV2 and TRBJ1-2; weak D call: TRBD1 (6 bases). This CDR3 region has 13 residues. Germline CDR1 and CDR2: SNHLY and FYNNEI. Trimming pared 6 bases from V and 8 bases from J, leaving 16 bases between. The CDR3 region has the DNA TGTGCCAGCAGGGTTACAGGGTATGGCGGCTACACCTTC. Protein product: CASRVTGYGGYTF. Using reference TRBV2 and TRBJ1-2 for the parts outside the CDR3, the full variable domain is EPEVTQTPSHQVTQMGQEVILRCVPISNHLYFYWYRQILGQKVEFLVSFYNNEISEKSEIFDDQFSVERPDGSNFTLKIRSTKLEDSAMYFCASRVTGYGGYTFGSGTRLTVV.

V and J are TRBV12-3 or TRBV12-4 and TRBJ2-7, with D unclear. This CDR3 is 12 amino acids long. V shed 3 bases and J shed 6 bases, with 9 bases lying between them. CDR3 residues: CASSLAFVEQYV. The CDR3 DNA reads as TGTGCCAGCAGTTTGGCCTTCGTCGAGCAGTACGTC.

The chain uses TRBV6-2 or TRBV6-3 and TRBJ2-2; 13 nucleotides align to TRBD2. Germline loops: CDR1 MNHEY, CDR2 SVGEGT. This CDR3 is built from 18 residues. The V and J ends lost 4 bases and 1 base, in that order; junction bases with no gene match: 6. The CDR3 region is CASSLRLAGGLNTGELFF. CDR3 in DNA: TGTGCCAGCAGTTTAAGACTAGCGGGGGGCCTGAACACCGGGGAGCTGTTTTTT.

The CDR3 DNA follows: TGCAGTGCTAGTTCACGGGGTGAAAAACTGTTTTTT. This gives the protein CSASSRGEKLFF. This chain connects TRBV20-1 to TRBJ1-4; no clear D gene. The CDR3 totals 12 residues. The germline CDR1 and CDR2 sequences are DFQATT and SNEGSKA (reference sequence). Trimming removed 3 bases from V and 7 bases from J, with 9 bases in between.

The count of this clone is one. V gene TRBV5-1 combines with J gene TRBJ2-1, with 8 bases fitting TRBD2. There are 15 residues in the CDR3. In germline, CDR1 is SGHRS, CDR2 YFSETQ. J gave up 2 bases and V 2 bases, and 3 bases lay outside the gene matches. The CDR3 bases are TGCGCCAGCAGCTTCGGGGGGGCCCCCTACAATGAGCAGTTCTTC. Translated, it gives CASSFGGAPYNEQFF. The full variable domain, in which reference TRBV5-1 and TRBJ2-1 provide the parts outside the CDR3, is KAGVTQTPRYLIKTRGQQVTLSCSPISGHRSVSWYQQTPGQGLQFLFEYFSETQRNKGNFPGRFSGRQFSNSRSEMNVSTLELGDSALYLCASSFGGAPYNEQFFGPGTRLTVL.

This clone was seen more than once but under ten times. V gene TRBV9 combines with J gene TRBJ1-2; no clear D gene. Trimming took off 0 bases at V and 4 bases at J, with 13 bases between the two ends. The CDR3 length is 15 residues. Germline CDR1 and CDR2: SGDLS and YYNGEE. The CDR3 DNA reads TGTGCCAGCAGCGTAGGTGTTCCTAGAAGCTATGGCTACACCTTC. It is translated as CASSVGVPRSYGYTF.

The chain employs TRBV4-1 and TRBJ2-4; 9 bases fit TRBD1. The trim removed 3 bases at V and 2 bases at J, leaving 8 bases unmatched. CDR1 and CDR2 from the germline V gene are MGHRA and YSYEKL. The CDR3 length is 17 residues. The CDR3 spells CASSQGQGLSSKNIQYF. The DNA for the CDR3 is TGCGCCAGCAGCCAGGGACAGGGACTTAGTTCCAAAAACATTCAGTACTTC.

The chain combines TRBV30 with TRBJ1-2; 8 nucleotides match TRBD1. Germline V gives CDR1 GTSNPN, CDR2 SVGIG (reference sequence). V shed 6 bases and J 6 bases; nucleotides not matched to a gene: 3. The CDR3 runs 11 residues. CDR3 loop: CACGQGHGYTF. DNA of the CDR3: TGTGCCTGCGGACAGGGACATGGCTACACCTTC.

This clone appeared a few times. The chain is built from TRBV6-5 and TRBJ1-2, with a weak D call TRBD1 (6 bases). Germline CDR1 and CDR2: MNHEY and SVGAGI. The CDR3 runs to 15 residues. V gave up 2 bases and J gave up 8 bases, with 18 bases separating them. As DNA, the CDR3 is TGTGCCAGCAGTTACGGCCGACAGGCCGCGAGAGGCTACACCTTC. Translating gives CASSYGRQAARGYTF.